The clone carrying this T cell receptor (beta chain) has a handful of counts. What it binds is not known. RNA transcripts served as the template for amplifying TCR beta CDR3 regions. First-round RT-PCR with HTBI primers amplified the TCR CDR3 region. Each CDR3 protein is one row after TCRdb ran MiXCR on the multiplex PCR reads. The sample contains under 350,000 distinct CDR3 sequences, around 20% of which appear only once. Per germline, CDR1 MNHNS and CDR2 SASEGT. This CDR3 has 14 amino acids. Trimming took 6 bases from V and 5 from J; bases not matched to a gene: 8. The data originate from a study of T cells in Graves' hyperthyroidism and ophthalmopathy. Study as a whole: Before treatment of any kind, peripheral blood was taken at initial diagnosis.

Patients showing uncontrolled infection, other autoimmune disease, pregnancy or lactation were ineligible. The study's findings and limits: Ophthalmopathy stood apart from stable hyperthyroidism in a 13 V-J model.

Material: blood. V gene TRBV6-1 combines with J gene TRBJ2-7, with TRBD1 matching over 9 bases. The receptor's source is a woman between 50 and 59 years old with Graves' hyperthyroidism. Here the CDR3 reads CASSDGQGRHEQYF. CDR3 coding DNA: TGTGCCAGCAGCGACGGACAGGGGCGTCACGAGCAGTACTTC.